A selection of T cell receptor beta chains follows, all from one sample in a study of cytomegalovirus exposure and HLA in healthy donors. Method: immunoSEQ multiplex PCR; TCRdb's copy keeps in-frame clones and lacks some. The sample carries 45,000 to 65,000 clones, roughly 80% recorded once. The sequenced sample consisted of PBMCs. The origin of the receptors is a woman between 40 and 50 years old in good health and CMV-seropositive. CDR3s include the opening cysteine and the closing phenylalanine or tryptophan. The D gene is left open where the match is weak. Some rows mark clone size as missing; the rest say once, few, many or name a class of expanded clone.

DNA,CDR3,D,V,J,size
TGTGCCAGCAGTAGGACAGGGACCGTCTATGGCTACACCTTC,CASSRTGTVYGYTF,TRBD1,TRBV28,TRBJ1-2,-
TGTGCCAGCAGCCTCGATACCTTGCGGGGACACAATGAGCAGTTCTTC,CASSLDTLRGHNEQFF,-,TRBV7-2,TRBJ2-1,-
TGTGCCAGCTCCTCAGGAGGGGGGGACTATGGCTACACCTTC,CASSSGGGDYGYTF,-,TRBV6-5,TRBJ1-2,-
TGTGCCAGCAGCTATCGACAGGTCACTGAAGCTTTCTTT,CASSYRQVTEAFF,-,TRBV7-8,TRBJ1-1,-
TGTGCCATCAGTGGGACAGGGGGGACAGATACGCAGTATTTT,CAISGTGGTDTQYF,TRBD1,TRBV10-3,TRBJ2-3,-
TGTGCCAGCTCACCTGGGACAGGGGACACTGAAGCTTTCTTT,CASSPGTGDTEAFF,TRBD1,TRBV18,TRBJ1-1,-
TGCGCCAGCAGCCAAGATAGGGGCCTCTCTGGAAACACCATATATTTT,CASSQDRGLSGNTIYF,-,TRBV4-3,TRBJ1-3,-
TGTGCCAGCAGTGAAGCGCTGGGGGCAGGTAGGGAAGCTTTCTTT,CASSEALGAGREAFF,-,TRBV2,TRBJ1-1,medium-sized
TGCGCCAGCAGCTTGGGGGCGAACACTGAAGCTTTCTTT,CASSLGANTEAFF,-,TRBV5-1,TRBJ1-1,-
TGCGCCAGCAGCCACGCGGGACTAGCGGACAATGAGCAGTTCTTC,CASSHAGLADNEQFF,TRBD2,TRBV4-1,TRBJ2-1,-
TGTGCCAGCAGTGAGGGAGCGGGCTGGGAGCAGTACTTC,CASSEGAGWEQYF,-,TRBV2,TRBJ2-7,-
TGCGCCAGCAGCCACTATATCGGACAGGATAATTCACCCCTCCACTTT,CASSHYIGQDNSPLHF,TRBD1,TRBV4-1,TRBJ1-6,-
TGTGCCAGCAGCTACCTGGAGGGTGGTGGCTACACCTTC,CASSYLEGGGYTF,-,TRBV7-9,TRBJ1-2,-
TGTGCCAGTAGGACCCCTAGTGGGGAGACCCAGTACTTC,CASRTPSGETQYF,-,TRBV19,TRBJ2-5,once
TGTGCCAGCACCTATAAAGAGACCCAGTACTTC,CASTYKETQYF,-,TRBV6-6,TRBJ2-5,-
TGCGCCAGCAGCTTGGCCCAGGCCACCTATGGCTACACCTTC,CASSLAQATYGYTF,-,TRBV5-1,TRBJ1-2,-
TGCGCCAGCAGCCAAGGTGAGGTGGGAGCTAACTATGGCTACACCTTC,CASSQGEVGANYGYTF,-,TRBV4-1,TRBJ1-2,-
TGCAGCGTAGAGGGAAGCAATCAGCCCCAGCATTTT,CSVEGSNQPQHF,-,TRBV29-1,TRBJ1-5,-
TGTGCCAGCAGTGAAGGAGGACTAGCGGGGGTAGAGACCCAGTACTTC,CASSEGGLAGVETQYF,TRBD2,TRBV6-1,TRBJ2-5,-
TGTGCCAGCAGCCGGAAGACAGCGGGGGGGGTCAATGAGCAGTTCTTC,CASSRKTAGGVNEQFF,TRBD2,TRBV7-2,TRBJ2-1,-
TGTGCCAGCAGTTACGGGACAGGGGGCTACCAGCCCCAGCATTTT,CASSYGTGGYQPQHF,TRBD1,TRBV6-6,TRBJ1-5,-
TGTGCCAGCAGCTTGTTCGACAGAAGCGAGCAGTACTTC,CASSLFDRSEQYF,-,TRBV5-6,TRBJ2-7,-
TGTGCCAGCAGCTGGGCTTTCCAAGAGACCCAGTACTTC,CASSWAFQETQYF,-,TRBV7-3,TRBJ2-5,-
TGTGCCAGTACCGGACATATTAATAGCAATCAGCCCCAGCATTTT,CASTGHINSNQPQHF,-,TRBV19,TRBJ1-5,-
TGTGCCAGCAGACGGGGGGGAAATAACTATGGCTACACCTTC,CASRRGGNNYGYTF,-,TRBV7-8,TRBJ1-2,-
TGTGCCAGCAGGAGACAGGGAGCCTACGAGCAGTACTTC,CASRRQGAYEQYF,TRBD1,TRBV28,TRBJ2-7,-
TGTGCCAGCAGCTCCCTCTCGGGGGGACGAGCTTTCTTT,CASSSLSGGRAFF,-,TRBV7-2,TRBJ1-1,-
TGTGCCAGCAGTCCAGCGGGGGGGTCCTACAATGAGCAGTTCTTC,CASSPAGGSYNEQFF,TRBD2,TRBV2,TRBJ2-1,-
TGCGCCAGCAGTTTCCCCGTCCCCGGCGGGGGGAATCAGCCCCAGCATTTT,CASSFPVPGGGNQPQHF,-,TRBV5-1,TRBJ1-5,once
TGTGCCACCACAGGGGCGGGGAAGGAAAAACTGTTTTTT,CATTGAGKEKLFF,TRBD1,TRBV10-3,TRBJ1-4,-
TGTGCCAGCAGTTATCCCCAGGGGGCGCTCAGCTCTGGGGCCAACGTCCTGACTTTC,CASSYPQGALSSGANVLTF,TRBD1,TRBV2,TRBJ2-6,-
TGTGCCAGCAGGTCAATGAGGGGACTAGGCTACAATGAGCAGTTCTTC,CASRSMRGLGYNEQFF,TRBD2,TRBV7-2,TRBJ2-1,few
TGCGCCAGCAGTGTCGGGGGTTCGAACACTGAAGCTTTCTTT,CASSVGGSNTEAFF,-,TRBV10-1,TRBJ1-1,-
TGCGCCAGCAGTGCGGGCAGGGAATATGGCTACACCTTC,CASSAGREYGYTF,-,TRBV10-2,TRBJ1-2,medium-sized
TGTGCCAGCAGCCGAGACAGGAGTAGTGGCTACACCTTC,CASSRDRSSGYTF,-,TRBV5-6,TRBJ1-2,-
TGTGCCAGCAGCGTAGACGGGGGGCTAACCGGGGAGCTGTTTTTT,CASSVDGGLTGELFF,-,TRBV9,TRBJ2-2,-
TGTGCCAGCACCTTTGATGCAGCCGGGGAGCTGTTTTTT,CASTFDAAGELFF,-,TRBV11-2,TRBJ2-2,-
TGTGCCAGCAGTGAACGGGGGGGGGACACTGAAGCTTTCTTT,CASSERGGDTEAFF,-,TRBV6-1,TRBJ1-1,-
TGTGCCAGCAGTATCGCCGGGACAGGGGACGAAAAACTGTTTTTT,CASSIAGTGDEKLFF,TRBD1,TRBV28,TRBJ1-4,-
TGTGCCAGCAGCTTAAATACGGTCTGGCGGGGGGGCTTCGAGCAGTTCTTC,CASSLNTVWRGGFEQFF,TRBD2,TRBV7-8,TRBJ2-1,-
TGCGCCAGCAGCCAGGGGAGTCAGACTGAAAACTTC,CASSQGSQTENF,-,TRBV4-3,TRBJ2-7,-
TGTGCCAGCAGCTTAGCGTTACAGGGTGAAAAACTGTTTTTT,CASSLALQGEKLFF,-,TRBV7-9,TRBJ1-4,-
TGTGCCAGCAGTCGGGACAGGGAGCGCAATCAGCCCCAGCATTTT,CASSRDRERNQPQHF,TRBD1,TRBV2,TRBJ1-5,-
TGTGCCATCAGTGAGTCGAGTTACAATGAGCAGTTCTTC,CAISESSYNEQFF,-,TRBV10-3,TRBJ2-1,-
TGCGCCAGCAGCCAAGATAGGGCGGGGGGCACCACAGATACGCAGTATTTT,CASSQDRAGGTTDTQYF,TRBD2,TRBV4-3,TRBJ2-3,-
TGTGCCGGGTCCCGGGACAGGGATGAAAAACTGTTTTTT,CAGSRDRDEKLFF,TRBD1,TRBV6-1,TRBJ1-4,-
TGTGCCAGCAGTTTCCAGGTCACAGATACGCAGTATTTT,CASSFQVTDTQYF,-,TRBV28,TRBJ2-3,-
TGTGCCAGCAGCCCAGAAGGGACTAGCGGGTCCTACGAGCAGTACTTC,CASSPEGTSGSYEQYF,TRBD2,TRBV7-3,TRBJ2-7,-
TGTGCCAGCAGTTTCTTGGACAGGGTTGATGAAAAACTGTTTTTT,CASSFLDRVDEKLFF,TRBD1,TRBV6-5,TRBJ1-4,-
TGTGCTGGACGGACAGGGAACACTGAAGCTTTCTTT,CAGRTGNTEAFF,TRBD1,TRBV12-5,TRBJ1-1,few
TGTGCCAGCAGCTGGGGCCGGGGGGCAACTAATGAAAAACTGTTTTTT,CASSWGRGATNEKLFF,-,TRBV7-9,TRBJ1-4,-